Described below is a single TCR beta chain sequence and its context. The antigen is undetermined. CDR3 size: 13 residues. The ends were cut back, 6 bases at V and 1 base at J, with 9 bases in the middle. Germline V gene sequence: CDR1 LNHDA, CDR2 SQIVND (reference sequence). The data stem from a study of T cell repertoires in cytomegalovirus infection. The wider study: Matching HLA type, along with CMV infection, was indicated by public TCR beta signatures.

Study-wide results and caveats: Ex vivo responses were dominated by HLA-C-restricted CMV-specific TCR beta clonotypes.

MiXCR was run by TCRdb on the reads, yielding one entry per CDR3 protein. The sample has hundreds of thousands of distinct CDR3 sequences, more than 20% seen once. V gene TRBV19 combines with J gene TRBJ1-1, with D perhaps matching TRBD1 (5 bases). Input material: CD8+ T cells from PBMCs. The TCR comes from a human donor in good health (CMV status not recorded). Some clones in this sample may be carry-over from other donors' samples. CDR3 in amino acids: CASRARGNTEAFF. DNA of the CDR3: TGTGCCAGTAGAGCGAGGGGGAACACTGAAGCTTTCTTT.